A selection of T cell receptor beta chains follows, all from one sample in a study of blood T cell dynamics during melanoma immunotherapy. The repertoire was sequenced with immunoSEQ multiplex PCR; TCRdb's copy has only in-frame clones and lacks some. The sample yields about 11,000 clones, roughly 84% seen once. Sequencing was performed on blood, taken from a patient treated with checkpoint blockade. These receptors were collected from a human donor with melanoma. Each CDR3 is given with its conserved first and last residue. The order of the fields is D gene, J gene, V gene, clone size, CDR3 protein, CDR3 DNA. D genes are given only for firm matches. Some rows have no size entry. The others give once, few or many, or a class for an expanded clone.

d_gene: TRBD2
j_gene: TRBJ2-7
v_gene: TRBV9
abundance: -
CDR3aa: CASSPASGVSYEQYF
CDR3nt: TGTGCCAGCAGCCCCGCTAGCGGGGTGTCCTACGAGCAGTACTTC

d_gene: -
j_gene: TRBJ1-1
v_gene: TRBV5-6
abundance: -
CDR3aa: CASSFLQRWDTEAFF
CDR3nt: TGTGCCAGCAGCTTCTTACAGAGGTGGGACACTGAAGCTTTCTTT

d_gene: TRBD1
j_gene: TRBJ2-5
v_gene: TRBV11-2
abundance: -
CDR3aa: CASSLGPGGETQYF
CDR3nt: TGTGCCAGCAGCTTAGGGCCAGGGGGAGAGACCCAGTACTTC

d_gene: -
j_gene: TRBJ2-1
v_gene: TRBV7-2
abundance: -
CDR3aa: CASSLVSTNSGGSYNEQFF
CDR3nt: TGTGCCAGCAGCTTAGTGTCCACGAATAGCGGAGGCTCCTACAATGAGCAGTTCTTC

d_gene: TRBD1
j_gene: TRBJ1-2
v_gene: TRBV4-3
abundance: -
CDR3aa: CASSPYRGENYGYTF
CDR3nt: TGCGCCAGCAGCCCCTACAGGGGAGAAAACTATGGCTACACCTTC

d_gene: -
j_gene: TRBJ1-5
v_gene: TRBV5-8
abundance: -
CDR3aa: CASSYGGDQPQHF
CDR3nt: TGTGCCAGCAGCTACGGGGGCGATCAGCCCCAGCATTTT

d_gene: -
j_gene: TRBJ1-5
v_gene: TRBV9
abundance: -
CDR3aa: CASSVVSNQPQHF
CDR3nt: TGTGCCAGCAGCGTAGTAAGCAATCAGCCCCAGCATTTT

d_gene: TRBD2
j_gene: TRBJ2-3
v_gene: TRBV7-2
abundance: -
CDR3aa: CASSAGLAGGSDTQYF
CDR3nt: TGTGCCAGCAGCGCCGGACTAGCGGGGGGCTCAGATACGCAGTATTTT

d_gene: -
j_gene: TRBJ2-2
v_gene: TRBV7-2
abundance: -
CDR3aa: CASSPLLGPNTGELFF
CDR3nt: TGTGCCAGCAGCCCCCTCCTGGGTCCGAACACCGGGGAGCTGTTTTTT

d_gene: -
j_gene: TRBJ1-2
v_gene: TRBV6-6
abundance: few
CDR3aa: CASLQGNYGYTF
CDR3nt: TGTGCCAGCCTACAGGGTAACTATGGCTACACCTTC

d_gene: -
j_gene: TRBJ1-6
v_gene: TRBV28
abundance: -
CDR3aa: CASSHRGSNSPLHF
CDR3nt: TGTGCCAGCAGCCACAGAGGGAGTAATTCACCCCTCCACTTT

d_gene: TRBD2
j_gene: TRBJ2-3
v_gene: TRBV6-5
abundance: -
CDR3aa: CASKESSGGLDTQYF
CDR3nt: TGTGCCAGCAAGGAATCTAGCGGGGGTCTAGATACGCAGTATTTT

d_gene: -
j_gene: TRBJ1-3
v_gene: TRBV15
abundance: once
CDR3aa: CATSLEQVRSGNTIYF
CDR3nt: TGTGCCACCAGCTTAGAGCAGGTCCGCTCTGGAAACACCATATATTTT

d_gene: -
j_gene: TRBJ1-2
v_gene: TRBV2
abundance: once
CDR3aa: CASSEEANYGYTF
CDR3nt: TGTGCCAGCAGTGAAGAAGCAAACTATGGCTACACCTTC

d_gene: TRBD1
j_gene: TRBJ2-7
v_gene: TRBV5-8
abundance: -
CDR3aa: CASSVRDREIHEQYF
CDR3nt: TGTGCCAGCAGCGTCCGGGACAGGGAGATCCACGAGCAGTACTTC

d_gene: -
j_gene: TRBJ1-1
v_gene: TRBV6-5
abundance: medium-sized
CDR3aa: CASSFGGTEAFF
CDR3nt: TGTGCCAGCAGTTTCGGAGGAACTGAAGCTTTCTTT

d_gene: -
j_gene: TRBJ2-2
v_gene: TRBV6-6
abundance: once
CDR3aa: CASSSSRWTTGELFF
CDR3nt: TGTGCCAGCAGTTCCTCCCGGTGGACTACCGGGGAGCTGTTTTTT

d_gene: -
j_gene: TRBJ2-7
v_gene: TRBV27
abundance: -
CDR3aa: CASSLMSSYEQYF
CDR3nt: TGTGCCAGCAGTTTAATGAGCTCCTACGAGCAGTACTTC

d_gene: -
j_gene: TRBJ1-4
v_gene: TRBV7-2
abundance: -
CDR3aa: CASSPMGGRDEKLFF
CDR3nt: TGTGCCAGCAGCCCCATGGGGGGGCGCGATGAAAAACTGTTTTTT

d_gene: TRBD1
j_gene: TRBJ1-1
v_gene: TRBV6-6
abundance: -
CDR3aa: CASSLGQGNTEAFF
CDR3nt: TGTGCCAGCAGCCTCGGACAGGGGAACACTGAAGCTTTCTTT

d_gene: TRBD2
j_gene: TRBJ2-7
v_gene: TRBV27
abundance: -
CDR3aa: CASSSRGLAGKGEQYF
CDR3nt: TGTGCCAGCAGTTCGAGGGGACTAGCGGGGAAAGGCGAGCAGTACTTC

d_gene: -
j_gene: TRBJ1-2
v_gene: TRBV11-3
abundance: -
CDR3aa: CASSLVTGPF
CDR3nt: TGTGCCAGCAGCTTAGTGACAGGCCCCTTC

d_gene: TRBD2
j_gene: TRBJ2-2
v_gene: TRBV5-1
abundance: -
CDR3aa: CASGHGLAGGGELFF
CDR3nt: TGCGCCAGCGGCCACGGACTAGCGGGGGGCGGGGAGCTGTTTTTT

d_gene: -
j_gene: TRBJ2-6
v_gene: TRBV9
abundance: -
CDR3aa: CASSDPGPGANVLTF
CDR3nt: TGTGCCAGCAGCGACCCCGGCCCTGGGGCCAACGTCCTGACTTTC

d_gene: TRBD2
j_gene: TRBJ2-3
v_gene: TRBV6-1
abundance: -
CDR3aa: CASSALAGGRRDTQYF
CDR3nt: TGTGCCAGCAGTGCCTTAGCGGGGGGGCGGAGAGATACGCAGTATTTT

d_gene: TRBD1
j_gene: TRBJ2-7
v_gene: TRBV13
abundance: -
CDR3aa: CASSYRDRVSYEQYF
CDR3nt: TGTGCCAGCAGCTATCGGGACAGGGTCTCCTACGAGCAGTACTTC

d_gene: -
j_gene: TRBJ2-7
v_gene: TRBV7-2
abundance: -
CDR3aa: CASSLPLESSYEQYF
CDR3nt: TGTGCCAGCAGCTTACCGTTGGAGAGCTCCTACGAGCAGTACTTC

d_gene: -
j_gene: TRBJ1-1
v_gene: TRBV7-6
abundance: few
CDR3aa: CASSPRLRGPNTEAFF
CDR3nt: TGTGCCAGCAGCCCTCGTTTGAGGGGACCTAACACTGAAGCTTTCTTT

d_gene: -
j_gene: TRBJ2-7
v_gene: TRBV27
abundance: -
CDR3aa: CASSLDRNRNEQYF
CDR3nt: TGTGCCAGCAGTCTCGACAGGAATCGGAACGAGCAGTACTTC

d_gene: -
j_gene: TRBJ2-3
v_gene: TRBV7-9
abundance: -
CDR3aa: CATMADTQYF
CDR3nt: TGTGCCACTATGGCCGATACGCAGTATTTT

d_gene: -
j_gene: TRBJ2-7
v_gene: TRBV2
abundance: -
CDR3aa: CASRPGFSKHYEQYF
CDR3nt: TGTGCCAGCAGGCCCGGGTTCTCGAAACACTACGAGCAGTACTTC

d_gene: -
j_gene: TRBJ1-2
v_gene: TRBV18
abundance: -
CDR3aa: CASSADHANYGYTF
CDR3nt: TGTGCCAGCTCAGCGGACCACGCTAACTATGGCTACACCTTC

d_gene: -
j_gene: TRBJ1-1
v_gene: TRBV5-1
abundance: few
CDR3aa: CASRLAGGENTEAFF
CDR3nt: TGCGCCAGCAGATTAGCTGGAGGTGAGAACACTGAAGCTTTCTTT

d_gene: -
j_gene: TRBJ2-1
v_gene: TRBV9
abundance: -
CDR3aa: CASSVGGGANGEQFF
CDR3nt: TGTGCCAGCAGCGTAGGAGGGGGGGCCAACGGTGAGCAGTTCTTC

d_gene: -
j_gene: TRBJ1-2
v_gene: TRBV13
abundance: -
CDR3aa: CASSLQGRNYGYTF
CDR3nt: TGTGCCAGCAGCTTACAGGGACGTAACTATGGCTACACCTTC

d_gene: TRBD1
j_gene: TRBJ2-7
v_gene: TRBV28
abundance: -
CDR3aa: CASRPRTGSYYEQYF
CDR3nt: TGTGCCAGCAGGCCCCGGACAGGGAGTTACTACGAGCAGTACTTC

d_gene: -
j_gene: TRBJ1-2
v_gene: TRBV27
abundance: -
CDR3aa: CASSLSRVGYGYTF
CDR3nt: TGTGCCAGCAGTTTATCGAGGGTCGGATATGGCTACACCTTC

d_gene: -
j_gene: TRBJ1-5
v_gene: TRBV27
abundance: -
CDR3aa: CASSLVFSSNQPQHF
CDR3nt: TGTGCCAGCAGTTTAGTTTTTTCTAGCAATCAGCCCCAGCATTTT

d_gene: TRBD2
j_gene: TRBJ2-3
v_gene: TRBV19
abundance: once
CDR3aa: CASRLRGGFTDTQYF
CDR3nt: TGTGCCAGTAGGCTACGGGGGGGGTTCACAGATACGCAGTATTTT

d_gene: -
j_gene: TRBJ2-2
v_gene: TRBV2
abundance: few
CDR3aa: CASTDFANTGELFF
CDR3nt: TGTGCCAGCACGGACTTCGCGAACACCGGGGAGCTGTTTTTT